Below, 15 T cell receptor beta chains from the same sample are listed, as sequenced in a study of blood T cell repertoires in COVID-19. Generated by immunoSEQ multiplex PCR, the TCRdb table keeps only in-frame clones and is missing some. The data show 120,000 or so clones, 85% to 90% seen once. The specimen was peripheral blood. The origin of the receptors is a woman aged 80 or over with acute or convalescent COVID-19.

The chain employs TRBV4-1 and TRBJ1-6, with D possibly being TRBD1 (5 bases). CDR1 is MGHRA and CDR2 is YSYEKL in the germline V gene. Trimming took 0 bases from V and 10 from J, leaving 22 bases between them. CDR3 length: 18 residues. The CDR3 DNA sequence: TGCGCCAGCAGCCAAGATGGGGGGGTTTCCGGGACCAGGTCACCCCTCCACTTT. This codes for CASSQDGGVSGTRSPLHF.

The chain links TRBV6-5 to TRBJ1-6; the D gene is possibly TRBD1 (6 bases). CDR1 is MNHEY and CDR2 is SVGAGI in the germline V gene. V lost 4 bases to trimming and J lost 9 bases, with 16 bases between them. This CDR3 is built from 15 residues. DNA for the CDR3: TGTGCCAGCAGTTCGCGACCGACCAGGGGTTCACCCCTCCACTTT. It codes for CASSSRPTRGSPLHF.

The rearrangement links TRBV2 to TRBJ1-2; TRBD1 agrees at 7 bases. Germline V gene lookup returns CDR1 SNHLY and CDR2 FYNNEI. V lost 9 bases to trimming and J lost 4 bases; unmatched junction nucleotides: 5. This CDR3 spans 12 amino acids. The CDR3 is CARRDSGYGYTF. CDR3 DNA sequence: TGTGCCAGACGGGACAGCGGCTATGGCTACACCTTC.

The gene calls are TRBV21-1 and TRBJ1-5. TRBV21-1 is a pseudogene segment. This CDR3 has 19 amino acids. The CDR3 here is CASSDGRSRGHNVNQPQHF. The CDR3 DNA reads TGTGCCAGCAGCGATGGGAGGTCGCGGGGCCACAATGTTAATCAGCCCCAGCATTTT.

This clone appeared a single time. The V gene is TRBV5-4, the J gene TRBJ1-1, with D unresolved. The V and J ends lost 2 bases and 1 base respectively, with 9 bases between them. The germline CDR1 and CDR2 sequences are SGHNT and YYREEE (reference sequence). The CDR3 runs to 14 residues. CDR3 DNA: TGTGCCAGCAGCTTAGTCATCGGGAACACTGAAGCTTTCTTT. Encoded protein: CASSLVIGNTEAFF.

The gene calls are TRBV7-8 and TRBJ1-3; no reliable D call. Germline V gene sequence: CDR1 SGHVS, CDR2 FQNEAQ. The CDR3 length is 15 residues. V gave up 3 bases and J gave up 0 bases, with 9 bases separating them. CDR3 sequence reads: CASSFTRISGNTIYF. The CDR3 DNA is TGTGCCAGCAGCTTTACACGAATCTCTGGAAACACCATATATTTT. The full variable domain, with the rest looked up from reference TRBV7-8 and TRBJ1-3, is GAGVSQSPRYKVAKRGQDVALRCDPISGHVSLFWYQQALGQGPEFLTYFQNEAQLDKSGLPSDRFFAERPEGSVSTLKIQRTQQEDSAVYLCASSFTRISGNTIYFGEGSWLTVV.

This clone was observed a single time. J is TRBJ2-6 and V is TRBV5-4; a weak D match, TRBD2 (6 bases). Germline V gene data show CDR1 as SGHNT and CDR2 as YYREEE (reference sequence). Deletions cut 2 bases from V and 2 bases from J, with 8 bases between. The CDR3 has 15 residues. CDR3 region: CASSFAGPGANVLTF. As DNA, the CDR3 is TGTGCCAGCAGCTTTGCGGGACCTGGGGCCAACGTCCTGACTTTC.

J is TRBJ1-6 and V is TRBV5-6, with D uncertain. V was cut by 1 base and J by 13 bases, with 15 bases left in between. This CDR3 is 14 amino acids long. Germline V gene sequence: CDR1 SGHDT, CDR2 YYEEEE. CDR3 nucleotides: TGTGCCAGCAGCTTGAGGTCTCGGGGATCCCCCCTCCACTTT. Residues: CASSLRSRGSPLHF.

The chain joins TRBV12-3 or TRBV12-4 to TRBJ1-4; D is possibly TRBD1 (6 bases). CDR3 size: 12 residues. V was pared by 9 bases and J by 10 bases, with 15 bases between. CDR3 coding DNA: TGTGCCAGTCGAAGGGACACACGAAAACTGTTTTTT. This gives the protein CASRRDTRKLFF.

The V gene is TRBV19, the J gene TRBJ1-2; tentatively, D is TRBD1 (5 bases). The CDR3 has 14 residues. The germline CDR1 and CDR2 sequences are LNHDA and SQIVND (reference sequence). Trimming left V 1 base short and J 6 bases short, with 12 bases between. CDR3 DNA sequence: TGTGCCAGTAGTATAGTTGGGGCGAGAAATGGCTACACCTTC. Translated, it gives CASSIVGARNGYTF.

This chain joins TRBV5-1 and TRBJ1-2; possibly TRBD1 for D (6 bases). CDR1 is SGHRS and CDR2 is YFSETQ in the germline V gene. V lost 4 bases and J lost 3, with 16 bases in between. The CDR3 runs to 15 residues. The CDR3 coding sequence is TGCGCCAGCAGCGAGAAGGGACGGACAGACTATGGCTACACCTTC. This gives the protein CASSEKGRTDYGYTF.

The CDR3 here is CASSPQVRNTEAFF. CDR3 DNA: TGTGCCAGCAGCCCCCAGGTACGGAACACTGAAGCTTTCTTT. The genes are TRBV4-2 and TRBJ1-1, with D unclear. This CDR3 spans 14 amino acids. Trimming shortened V by 4 bases and J by 1 base, and 10 bases separated the two germline ends. Germline CDR1 and CDR2: LGHNA and YNFKEQ.

The chain combines TRBV7-2 with TRBJ1-2; 8 bases agree with TRBD1. Losses at the gene ends were 4 bases for V and 7 bases for J; bases not matched to a gene: 5. This CDR3 has 13 residues. In germline, CDR1 is SGHTA, CDR2 FQGNSA. CDR3 bases: TGTGCCAGCAGCTCCGGACAGGGCATTGGCTACACCTTC. This codes for CASSSGQGIGYTF.

This clone occurred a few times. This rearrangement joins TRBV5-1 to TRBJ2-1, with 8 positions matching TRBD2. The CDR3 consists of 15 residues. Germline CDR1 and CDR2: SGHRS and YFSETQ. V was clipped by 0 bases and J by 6 bases; unmatched bases: 5. CDR3 bases: TGCGCCAGCAGCTTGGCGGGACTAGTCAGCAATGAGCAGTTCTTC. Translation: CASSLAGLVSNEQFF.

The chain links TRBV12-5 to TRBJ1-3; D is unresolved. Germline values: CDR1 LGHNT, CDR2 FRNRAP. Trimming took off 6 bases at V and 4 bases at J, with 4 bases between the two ends. The CDR3 spans 11 residues. The CDR3 here is CASGPGNTIYF. Here the CDR3 DNA reads TGTGCTAGTGGCCCGGGAAACACCATATATTTT. Drawing the rest from reference TRBV12-5 and TRBJ1-3, the complete variable domain is DARVTQTPRHKVTEMGQEVTMRCQPILGHNTVFWYRQTMMQGLELLAYFRNRAPLDDSGMPKDRFSAEMPDATLATLKIQPSEPRDSAVYFCASGPGNTIYFGEGSWLTVV.